The rows below give T cell receptor beta chains drawn from one sample of a study of T cell changes during pregnancy in multiple sclerosis. Here immunoSEQ multiplex PCR was the method, and the copy in TCRdb shows in-frame clones only, minus some. The sample consists of roughly 61,000 clones, more than 75% of them appearing once. Sequences were derived from peripheral blood, sampled in the first trimester of pregnancy. These receptors all stem from a female donor in good health, enrolled as a control in a pregnancy study. CDR3s include the opening cysteine and the closing phenylalanine or tryptophan. The order of the fields is J gene, D gene, CDR3 length, clone size, V gene, CDR3 protein, CDR3 DNA. A D gene is named only where the DNA matches it firmly. Clone size is stated in some rows and not others, as once, few, many or a class when expanded.

J gene: TRBJ2-1
D gene: -
CDR3 length: 15
clone size: -
V gene: TRBV10-3
CDR3 protein: CAIGQRENGFDEQFF
CDR3 DNA: TGTGCCATAGGACAACGGGAGAATGGTTTCGATGAGCAGTTCTTC

J gene: TRBJ2-5
D gene: TRBD2
CDR3 length: 17
clone size: -
V gene: TRBV5-1
CDR3 protein: CASSFRPQAGGVETQYF
CDR3 DNA: TGCGCCAGCAGCTTTAGGCCCCAAGCGGGAGGCGTAGAGACCCAGTACTTC

J gene: TRBJ1-1
D gene: TRBD1
CDR3 length: 14
clone size: few
V gene: TRBV6-4
CDR3 protein: CASSFTGGTTEAFF
CDR3 DNA: TGTGCCAGCAGTTTTACAGGGGGAACCACTGAAGCTTTCTTT

J gene: TRBJ1-5
D gene: -
CDR3 length: 18
clone size: -
V gene: TRBV28
CDR3 protein: CASSLSARGGIWSQPQHF
CDR3 DNA: TGTGCCAGCAGTCTATCCGCCCGGGGGGGGATATGGAGTCAGCCCCAGCATTTT

J gene: TRBJ1-1
D gene: TRBD1
CDR3 length: 15
clone size: -
V gene: TRBV7-9
CDR3 protein: CASSLYRDRHTEAFF
CDR3 DNA: TGTGCCAGCAGCCTATACCGGGACAGGCATACTGAAGCTTTCTTT

J gene: TRBJ1-6
D gene: -
CDR3 length: 14
clone size: -
V gene: TRBV14
CDR3 protein: CASSQELQYSSLHF
CDR3 DNA: TGTGCCAGCAGCCAAGAACTTCAATATTCATCCCTCCACTTT

J gene: TRBJ1-2
D gene: -
CDR3 length: 14
clone size: -
V gene: TRBV5-1
CDR3 protein: CASSAEGSRRGYTF
CDR3 DNA: TGCGCCAGCAGCGCGGAGGGTTCGAGAAGAGGCTACACCTTC

J gene: TRBJ1-5
D gene: -
CDR3 length: 13
clone size: -
V gene: TRBV7-9
CDR3 protein: CASSLMQDQPQHF
CDR3 DNA: TGTGCCAGCAGCTTGATGCAGGATCAGCCCCAGCATTTT

J gene: TRBJ2-5
D gene: TRBD1
CDR3 length: 12
clone size: -
V gene: TRBV10-2
CDR3 protein: CASSQQGKTQYF
CDR3 DNA: TGCGCCAGCAGCCAACAGGGGAAGACCCAGTACTTC

J gene: TRBJ1-1
D gene: -
CDR3 length: 13
clone size: -
V gene: TRBV6-1
CDR3 protein: CASSAGMNTEAFF
CDR3 DNA: TGTGCCAGCTCGGCGGGTATGAACACTGAAGCTTTCTTT

J gene: TRBJ1-5
D gene: -
CDR3 length: 15
clone size: once
V gene: TRBV27
CDR3 protein: CASRGPGSLNQPQHF
CDR3 DNA: TGTGCCAGCAGGGGCCCGGGATCCTTAAATCAGCCCCAGCATTTT

J gene: TRBJ2-5
D gene: TRBD2
CDR3 length: 14
clone size: -
V gene: TRBV27
CDR3 protein: CASRWTSGGETQYF
CDR3 DNA: TGTGCCAGCAGGTGGACTAGCGGGGGGGAGACCCAGTACTTC

J gene: TRBJ1-4
D gene: -
CDR3 length: 18
clone size: once
V gene: TRBV5-1
CDR3 protein: CASSLWGTGPATNEKLFF
CDR3 DNA: TGCGCCAGCAGCTTGTGGGGAACAGGGCCTGCAACTAATGAAAAACTGTTTTTT

J gene: TRBJ2-5
D gene: TRBD2
CDR3 length: 15
clone size: few
V gene: TRBV15
CDR3 protein: CATSRVSGREETQYF
CDR3 DNA: TGTGCCACCAGCAGAGTTAGCGGGAGGGAAGAGACCCAGTACTTC

J gene: TRBJ2-2
D gene: TRBD1
CDR3 length: 14
clone size: -
V gene: TRBV7-3
CDR3 protein: CASSPRTGYGELFF
CDR3 DNA: TGTGCCAGCAGCCCCCGGACAGGGTACGGGGAGCTGTTTTTT

J gene: TRBJ2-5
D gene: TRBD1
CDR3 length: 14
clone size: -
V gene: TRBV5-4
CDR3 protein: CASSSQGASETQYF
CDR3 DNA: TGTGCCAGCAGCTCCCAGGGGGCCAGCGAGACCCAGTACTTC

J gene: TRBJ2-3
D gene: -
CDR3 length: 14
clone size: -
V gene: TRBV10-3
CDR3 protein: CAIRPPEGGDTQYF
CDR3 DNA: TGTGCCATCAGGCCCCCGGAAGGCGGAGATACGCAGTATTTT

J gene: TRBJ1-2
D gene: TRBD1
CDR3 length: 15
clone size: -
V gene: TRBV2
CDR3 protein: CASSEGPGGIDGYTF
CDR3 DNA: TGTGCCAGCAGTGAGGGGCCAGGGGGCATTGATGGCTACACCTTC

J gene: TRBJ2-3
D gene: -
CDR3 length: 13
clone size: -
V gene: TRBV7-2
CDR3 protein: CASSLTGKDTQYF
CDR3 DNA: TGTGCCAGCAGCTTAACAGGGAAAGATACGCAGTATTTT

J gene: TRBJ1-1
D gene: -
CDR3 length: 11
clone size: -
V gene: TRBV5-6
CDR3 protein: CASSRDRGAFF
CDR3 DNA: TGTGCCAGCAGTCGAGATCGAGGGGCTTTCTTT

J gene: TRBJ2-1
D gene: TRBD2
CDR3 length: 16
clone size: -
V gene: TRBV18
CDR3 protein: CASSPPAGGFDNEQFF
CDR3 DNA: TGTGCCAGCTCACCACCGGCGGGGGGGTTCGACAATGAGCAGTTCTTC

J gene: TRBJ1-3
D gene: TRBD1
CDR3 length: 14
clone size: -
V gene: TRBV6-4
CDR3 protein: CASSDSGQGNTIYF
CDR3 DNA: TGTGCCAGCAGTGACTCGGGACAGGGAAACACCATATATTTT

J gene: TRBJ2-7
D gene: -
CDR3 length: 12
clone size: -
V gene: TRBV7-6
CDR3 protein: CASSPRTYEQYF
CDR3 DNA: TGTGCCAGCAGCCCCCGTACCTACGAGCAGTACTTC

J gene: TRBJ2-7
D gene: TRBD1
CDR3 length: 16
clone size: -
V gene: TRBV7-6
CDR3 protein: CASSPLSDRVVYEQYF
CDR3 DNA: TGTGCCAGCAGCCCCTTGTCGGACAGGGTCGTCTACGAGCAGTACTTC

J gene: TRBJ2-7
D gene: -
CDR3 length: 13
clone size: -
V gene: TRBV5-1
CDR3 protein: CASSLAGIYEQYF
CDR3 DNA: TGCGCCAGCAGCTTGGCAGGGATCTACGAGCAGTACTTC

J gene: TRBJ1-1
D gene: TRBD1
CDR3 length: 15
clone size: -
V gene: TRBV6-1
CDR3 protein: CASPDRGRGHTEAFF
CDR3 DNA: TGTGCCAGCCCTGACAGGGGACGCGGGCACACTGAAGCTTTCTTT

J gene: TRBJ2-7
D gene: -
CDR3 length: 11
clone size: -
V gene: TRBV7-2
CDR3 protein: CASSPLYEQYF
CDR3 DNA: TGTGCCAGCAGCCCCCTCTACGAGCAGTACTTC

J gene: TRBJ1-5
D gene: -
CDR3 length: 16
clone size: -
V gene: TRBV25-1
CDR3 protein: CASSESRGGGNQPQHF
CDR3 DNA: TGTGCCAGCAGTGAATCCCGAGGGGGTGGCAATCAGCCCCAGCATTTT

J gene: TRBJ2-7
D gene: -
CDR3 length: 15
clone size: -
V gene: TRBV5-4
CDR3 protein: CASSPPRTESYEQYF
CDR3 DNA: TGTGCCAGCAGCCCACCTAGGACAGAGAGCTACGAGCAGTACTTC

J gene: TRBJ1-1
D gene: -
CDR3 length: 14
clone size: once
V gene: TRBV7-8
CDR3 protein: CASSLGGWGTEAFF
CDR3 DNA: TGTGCCAGCAGCTTGGGGGGGTGGGGAACTGAAGCTTTCTTT

J gene: TRBJ1-4
D gene: -
CDR3 length: 16
clone size: -
V gene: TRBV5-1
CDR3 protein: CASSLGAGSTNEKLFF
CDR3 DNA: TGCGCCAGCAGCTTGGGCGCGGGGTCAACTAATGAAAAACTGTTTTTT

J gene: TRBJ1-2
D gene: -
CDR3 length: 13
clone size: -
V gene: TRBV5-6
CDR3 protein: CASSSGHVYGYTF
CDR3 DNA: TGTGCCAGCAGTTCGGGACACGTCTATGGCTACACCTTC

J gene: TRBJ1-1
D gene: -
CDR3 length: 11
clone size: -
V gene: TRBV2
CDR3 protein: CASSVGLVAFF
CDR3 DNA: TGTGCCAGCAGCGTGGGGCTGGTAGCTTTCTTT

J gene: TRBJ2-1
D gene: -
CDR3 length: 13
clone size: many
V gene: TRBV7-9
CDR3 protein: CASSLARDNEQFF
CDR3 DNA: TGTGCCAGCAGCTTAGCACGAGACAATGAGCAGTTCTTC

J gene: TRBJ1-1
D gene: -
CDR3 length: 15
clone size: -
V gene: TRBV4-1
CDR3 protein: CASSPRLRPNTEAFF
CDR3 DNA: TGCGCCAGCAGCCCCAGGCTCCGGCCGAACACTGAAGCTTTCTTT

J gene: TRBJ1-1
D gene: -
CDR3 length: 13
clone size: -
V gene: TRBV5-1
CDR3 protein: CASSFDTNTEAFF
CDR3 DNA: TGCGCCAGCAGCTTTGACACAAACACTGAAGCTTTCTTT

J gene: TRBJ2-1
D gene: -
CDR3 length: 15
clone size: once
V gene: TRBV4-3
CDR3 protein: CASSQEMSGTMTQFF
CDR3 DNA: TGCGCCAGCAGCCAAGAAATGTCGGGTACAATGACGCAGTTCTTC